This T cell receptor (beta chain) is from a study of blood T cell repertoires in COVID-19. Across the whole study: Specimens from acute and convalescent COVID-19 originated in the United States, Italy and Spain.

TCRdb's table, derived via immunoSEQ multiplex PCR, lists solely in-frame clones and lacks some. The table has about 190,000 clones, roughly nine tenths seen once. CDR3 length: 12 residues. CDR1 is GTSNPN and CDR2 is SVGIG in the germline V gene (reference sequence). Trimming took off 5 bases at V and 8 bases at J, with 12 bases between the two ends. This TCR derives from a man aged 35 to 55 with acute or convalescent COVID-19. The chain combines TRBV30 with TRBJ1-4; D is perhaps TRBD1 (5 bases). The sample was peripheral blood. CDR3 nucleotides: TGTGCCTGGGGTCGAAGGACAGAAAAACTGTTTTTT. This codes for CAWGRRTEKLFF. Drawing the rest from reference TRBV30 and TRBJ1-4, the complete variable domain is SQTIHQWPATLVQPVGSPLSLECTVEGTSNPNLYWYRQAAGRGLQLLFYSVGIGQISSEVPQNLSASRPQDRQFILSSKKLLLSDSGFYLCAWGRRTEKLFFGSGTQLSVL.